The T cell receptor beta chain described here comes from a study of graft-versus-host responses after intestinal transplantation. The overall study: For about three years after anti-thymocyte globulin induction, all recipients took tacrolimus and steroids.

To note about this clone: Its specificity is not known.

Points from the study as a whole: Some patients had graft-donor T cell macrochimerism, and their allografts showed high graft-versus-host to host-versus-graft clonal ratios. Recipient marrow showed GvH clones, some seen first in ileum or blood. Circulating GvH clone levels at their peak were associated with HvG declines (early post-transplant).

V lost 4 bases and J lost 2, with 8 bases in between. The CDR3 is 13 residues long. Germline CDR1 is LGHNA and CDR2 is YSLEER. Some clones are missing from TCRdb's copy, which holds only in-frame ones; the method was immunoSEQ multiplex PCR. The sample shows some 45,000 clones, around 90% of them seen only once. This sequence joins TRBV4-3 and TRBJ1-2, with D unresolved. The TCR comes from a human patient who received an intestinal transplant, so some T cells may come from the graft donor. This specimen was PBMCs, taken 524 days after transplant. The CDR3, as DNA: TGCGCCAGCAGCCGTACCATGAACTATGGCTACACCTTC. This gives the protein CASSRTMNYGYTF.